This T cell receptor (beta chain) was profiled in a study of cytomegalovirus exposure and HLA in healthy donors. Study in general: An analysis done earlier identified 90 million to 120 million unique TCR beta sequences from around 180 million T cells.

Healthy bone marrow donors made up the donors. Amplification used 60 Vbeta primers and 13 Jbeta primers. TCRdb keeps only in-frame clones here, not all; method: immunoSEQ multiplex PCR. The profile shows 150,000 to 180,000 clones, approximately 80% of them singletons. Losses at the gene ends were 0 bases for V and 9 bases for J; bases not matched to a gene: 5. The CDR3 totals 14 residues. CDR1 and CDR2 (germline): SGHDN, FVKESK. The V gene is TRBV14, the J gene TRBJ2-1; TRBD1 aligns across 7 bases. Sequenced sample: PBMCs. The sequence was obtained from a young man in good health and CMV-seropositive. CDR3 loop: CASSQDRGQPEQFF. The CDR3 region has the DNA TGTGCCAGCAGCCAAGATAGGGGGCAGCCTGAGCAGTTCTTC.